A selection of T cell receptor beta chains follows, all from one sample in a study of T cells expressing NK-cell markers. TCRdb re-called the 5' RACE reads and shows each CDR3 protein once, DNA omitted. In total, the table holds about 390,000 distinct CDR3 sequences. The sample was blood T cells: a sorted CD56 or NKG2C T cell subset, CD4+ or CD8+ T cells, or bulk PBMC T cells (not recorded which). The receptors originated from a woman between 45 and 60 years old in good health. Both conserved end residues are part of each CDR3. The order of the fields is CDR3 protein, J gene, V gene.

CASSYLSLSPVNTEAFF | TRBJ1-1 | TRBV6-5
CASSLLSGGKGGYGYTF | TRBJ1-2 | TRBV5-1
CASSLVSGVSNTGELFF | TRBJ2-2 | TRBV7-9
CASSLTTNSGYTF | TRBJ1-2 | TRBV7-3
CASSLSWQRQQEQFF | TRBJ2-1 | TRBV27
CSAKLAGLYNEQFF | TRBJ2-1 | TRBV29-1
CASRRLAGVTYEQFF | TRBJ2-1 | TRBV27
CASGPPEEWAKNIQYF | TRBJ2-4 | TRBV12-5
CSIWAYNEQFF | TRBJ2-1 | TRBV20-1
CASSLRGVQPQHF | TRBJ1-5 | TRBV27
CASSLEFGQKYQETQYF | TRBJ2-5 | TRBV7-2
CASSFRRSGSPLHF | TRBJ1-6 | TRBV7-2
CATSSDVVTSGHTDTQYF | TRBJ2-3 | TRBV15
CASSHSDGTTDTQYF | TRBJ2-3 | TRBV3-1
CASSLPQGSETQYF | TRBJ2-5 | TRBV12-3/TRBV12-4
CASSLVLGLTYEQYF | TRBJ2-7 | TRBV5-1
CASSRDSMNTGELFF | TRBJ2-2 | TRBV11-2
CASSFLQVGEQFF | TRBJ2-1 | TRBV12-3/TRBV12-4
CATSDPGTTLNEQFF | TRBJ2-1 | TRBV24-1
CSAEGLNSPLHF | TRBJ1-6 | TRBV29-1
CSAMVGGQPILGANVLTF | TRBJ2-6 | TRBV20-1
CSVEGRGDYNEQFF | TRBJ2-1 | TRBV29-1
CAWSEAGTTDTQYF | TRBJ2-3 | TRBV30
CASSLFPYPGNEQFF | TRBJ2-1 | TRBV7-8